The 10 T cell receptor beta chains in this list originate from one sample, sequenced in a study of cytomegalovirus exposure and HLA in healthy donors. Both 60 Vbeta primers and 13 Jbeta primers went into the PCR. Data came from immunoSEQ multiplex PCR; TCRdb stores just in-frame clones and leaves some out. The table has some 180,000 clones, approximately 84% seen once. Sequenced material: PBMCs. The receptors derive from a girl aged 5 to 17 in good health and CMV-seropositive.

The V and J genes are TRBV30 and TRBJ2-7, with D possibly matching TRBD2 (5 bases). The CDR3 is 12 amino acids. V shed 2 bases and J shed 4 bases, with 9 bases lying between them. From germline, CDR1 is GTSNPN and CDR2 SVGIG (reference sequence). The DNA for the CDR3 is TGTGCCTGGAGTCCCCGGGAATACGAGCAGTACTTC. As protein: CAWSPREYEQYF.

The rearrangement joins TRBV7-2 to TRBJ1-1; TRBD1 is a possible D gene (6 bases). Looked up from germline, CDR1 is SGHTA and CDR2 is FQGNSA. This CDR3 has 14 residues. V was clipped by 3 bases and J by 4 bases, with 12 bases between them. In DNA form, the CDR3 reads TGTGCCAGCAGCTTTCGGGGCAGGGGCACTGAAGCTTTCTTT. This codes for CASSFRGRGTEAFF.

The chain recombines TRBV5-1 with TRBJ2-2; D may be TRBD1 (6 bases). Per the germline V gene, CDR1 is SGHRS and CDR2 is YFSETQ. Deletions cut 3 bases from V and 1 base from J, with 7 bases between. This CDR3 contains 14 residues. CDR3 nucleotide sequence: TGCGCCAGCAGCTCGACAGGGAACACCGGGGAGCTGTTTTTT. Its translation is CASSSTGNTGELFF.

J is TRBJ1-1 and V is TRBV5-5; no clear D. This CDR3 has 13 residues. V was trimmed by 7 bases and J by 1 base, leaving 11 bases between them. From germline, CDR1 is SGHKS and CDR2 YYEKEE (reference sequence). The CDR3 here is CASLAQPNTEAFF. CDR3 DNA: TGTGCCAGCTTGGCACAACCGAACACTGAAGCTTTCTTT. Based on the CDR3 plus reference TRBV5-5 and TRBJ1-1, the full variable domain is DAGVTQSPTHLIKTRGQQVTLRCSPISGHKSVSWYQQVLGQGPQFIFQYYEKEERGRGNFPDRFSARQFPNYSSELNVNALLLGDSALYLCASLAQPNTEAFFGQGTRLTVV.

CDR3 nucleotides: TGTGCCAGCAGCTCCCCGGACTGGCGGGAGCGACGGGAGCTGTTTTTT. Translation gives CASSSPDWRERRELFF. The chain combines TRBV5-6 with TRBJ2-2; 7 bases fit TRBD2. The CDR3 has 16 amino acids. Germline trimming cut 3 bases from V and 9 bases from J; bases unmatched to any gene: 14. In germline, CDR1 is SGHDT, CDR2 YYEEEE.

J is TRBJ2-7 and V is TRBV14; 7 nucleotides align to TRBD2. J was trimmed by 2 bases and V by 4 bases; bases with no gene match: 5. CDR3 size: 14 residues. Germline V CDR1 and CDR2: SGHDN, FVKESK. The CDR3 reads CASSPLAGAYEQYF. The DNA for the CDR3 is TGTGCCAGCAGCCCCTTGGCGGGGGCCTACGAGCAGTACTTC. Full variable domain (remainder filled in from reference TRBV14 and TRBJ2-7): EAGVTQFPSHSVIEKGQTVTLRCDPISGHDNLYWYRRVMGKEIKFLLHFVKESKQDESGMPNNRFLAERTGGTYSTLKVQPAELEDSGVYFCASSPLAGAYEQYFGPGTRLTVT.

The gene calls are TRBV9 and TRBJ2-6; perhaps TRBD1 as D (5 bases). Trimming removed 4 bases from V and 0 bases from J, with 11 bases in between. The germline gives CDR1 SGDLS, CDR2 YYNGEE. The length of the CDR3 is 16 residues. The CDR3 DNA reads as TGTGCCAGCAGCCCCCGACAGAGCTCTGGGGCCAACGTCCTGACTTTC. This encodes CASSPRQSSGANVLTF.

V gene TRBV11-2 combines with J gene TRBJ2-1; 10 bases fit TRBD2. This CDR3 region has 12 residues. Germline values: CDR1 SGHAT, CDR2 FQNNGV. The ends lost 2 bases at V and 14 bases at J; junction bases unmatched: 3. CDR3 sequence (DNA): TGTGCCAGCAGCTTACTAGCGGGAGTGAAGTTCTTC. Translating gives CASSLLAGVKFF.

The chain combines TRBV19 with TRBJ2-4; 8 bases agree with TRBD1. The CDR3 totals 16 residues. In germline, CDR1 is LNHDA, CDR2 SQIVND (reference sequence). V lost 5 bases to trimming and J lost 0 bases; unmatched junction nucleotides: 6. In nucleotides, the CDR3 is TGTGCCAGTAGTCCAGGACAGGGTCTAGCCAAAAACATTCAGTACTTC. This translates into CASSPGQGLAKNIQYF.

J is TRBJ1-1 and V is TRBV7-9; 7 bases are a match to TRBD1. The CDR3 runs 15 residues. V gave up 1 base and J gave up 6 bases; unmatched junction bases: 8. CDR1 and CDR2 from the germline V gene are SEHNR and FQNEAQ (reference sequence). CDR3 nucleotides: TGTGCCAGCAGCTTAGTGTACAGGGGAATCCCTGAAGCTTTCTTT. This translates into CASSLVYRGIPEAFF.